This T cell receptor (beta chain) was documented in a study of cytomegalovirus exposure and HLA in healthy donors. The PCR employed 60 Vbeta primers together with 13 Jbeta primers. Only in-frame clones appear in the TCRdb table, and some are missing; sequencing was by immunoSEQ multiplex PCR. There are around 140,000 clones in the sample; approximately 70% occur only once, and 2.1% lies in the top ten. Trimming took 6 bases from V and 4 from J, leaving 15 bases between them. Germline lookup yields CDR1 MNHNS and CDR2 SASEGT. CDR3 size: 15 residues. The chain is built from TRBV6-1 and TRBJ2-2, with TRBD1 as a possible D gene (7 bases). What was sequenced was PBMCs. The receptor was isolated from a woman aged 55-75 years in good health and CMV-seropositive. The CDR3 sequence: CASRGGGTATGELFF. The CDR3 bases are TGTGCCAGCAGGGGGGGCGGGACAGCCACCGGGGAGCTGTTTTTT.